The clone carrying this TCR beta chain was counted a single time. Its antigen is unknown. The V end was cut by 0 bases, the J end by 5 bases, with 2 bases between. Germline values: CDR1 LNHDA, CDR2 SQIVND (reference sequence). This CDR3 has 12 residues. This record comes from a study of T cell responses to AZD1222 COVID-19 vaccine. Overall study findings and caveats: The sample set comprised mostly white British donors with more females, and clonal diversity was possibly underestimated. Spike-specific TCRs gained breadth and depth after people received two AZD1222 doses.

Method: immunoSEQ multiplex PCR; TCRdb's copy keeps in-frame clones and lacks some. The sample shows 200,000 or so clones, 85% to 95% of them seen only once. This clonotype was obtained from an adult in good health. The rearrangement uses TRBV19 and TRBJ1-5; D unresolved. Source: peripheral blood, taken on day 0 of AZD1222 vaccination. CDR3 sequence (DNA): TGTGCCAGTAGTATAGATTATCAGCCCCAGCATTTT. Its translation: CASSIDYQPQHF.